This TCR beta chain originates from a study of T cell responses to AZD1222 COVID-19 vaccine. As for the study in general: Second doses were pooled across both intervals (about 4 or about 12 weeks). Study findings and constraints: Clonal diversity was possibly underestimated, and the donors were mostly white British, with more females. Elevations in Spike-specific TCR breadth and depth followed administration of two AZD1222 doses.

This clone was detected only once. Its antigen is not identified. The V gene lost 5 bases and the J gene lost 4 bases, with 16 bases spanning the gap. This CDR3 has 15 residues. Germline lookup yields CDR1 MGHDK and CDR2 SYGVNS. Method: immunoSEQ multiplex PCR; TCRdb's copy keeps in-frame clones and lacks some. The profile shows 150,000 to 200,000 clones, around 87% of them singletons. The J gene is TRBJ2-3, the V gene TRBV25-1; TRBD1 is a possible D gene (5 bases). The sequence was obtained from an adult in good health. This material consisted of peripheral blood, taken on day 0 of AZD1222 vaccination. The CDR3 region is CASSLAGLGPDTQYF. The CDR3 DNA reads TGTGCCAGCAGTCTTGCAGGGTTGGGCCCAGATACGCAGTATTTT.